In its sample, the clone carrying this TCR beta chain was seen a few times. From the reads, TCRdb called clonotypes with MiXCR, one entry per CDR3 protein. The top ten hold 2% to 2.5% of the sample, which has approximately 97,000 distinct CDR3 sequences, 25% to 40% seen once. The data derive from a study of type 1 regulatory T cells. The overall study: This in vitro CD4 product, T-allo10, is enriched for Tr1 cells and alloantigen-specific.

This CDR3 contains 17 residues. V trimming: 3 bases; J trimming: 4 bases; junction bases outside the gene matches: 10. Germline CDR1 reads SGHRS; CDR2 reads YFSETQ. The chain uses TRBV5-1 and TRBJ2-1; 10 bases align to TRBD2. The clonotype comes from a human donor in good health. Sequencing was carried out using CD4+ T cells, either the whole sample or a sorted fraction (not recorded which). Here the CDR3 DNA reads TGCGCCAGCAGCTGGAAAAGGGCTAGCGGGGGATACAATGAGCAGTTCTTC. Translating it yields CASSWKRASGGYNEQFF.